A single sample is the source of the 12 T cell receptor beta chains below, sequenced in a study of T-cell reconstitution after alpha-beta-depleted transplantation in children. Researchers prepared the TCRbeta library using unique molecular identifiers, the study reports. TCRdb fed the PCR reads into MiXCR, producing one record per CDR3 protein. Of hundreds of thousands of distinct CDR3 sequences detected, around 12% appear once; the ten largest clones hold around 0.76%. This specimen was PBMCs, taken before TCRalphabeta/CD19-depleted stem cell transplant. These receptors were obtained from a girl aged 2-15 years with congenital amegakaryocytic thrombocytopenia, due to receive a stem cell transplant.

In its sample, this clonotype was seen a few times. The chain is built from TRBV27 and TRBJ2-2, with 8 bases matching TRBD2. Trimming cost V 11 bases and J 5 bases; bases outside gene matches: 10. This CDR3 spans 14 amino acids. Germline V gene lookup returns CDR1 MNHEY and CDR2 SMNVEV (reference sequence). CDR3 amino acids: CASRGGRRTGELFF. The CDR3 coding sequence is TGTGCCTCTCGGGGGGGGCGCAGGACCGGGGAGCTGTTTTTT.

This clonotype was recorded a few times. This chain joins TRBV3-1 and TRBJ2-5; no definite D call. The CDR3 length is 14 residues. With 3 bases removed from V and 2 bases from J, the gap between germline ends came to 10 bases. Per germline, CDR1 LGHDT and CDR2 YNNKEL (reference sequence). CDR3 protein: CASSHDSKQETQYF. The CDR3 DNA reads TGTGCCAGCAGCCATGACTCGAAACAAGAGACCCAGTACTTC.

This clonotype was picked up a small number of times. V usage is TRBV29-1 and J usage is TRBJ1-2; no reliable D call. V shed 4 bases and J shed 8 bases, with 17 bases lying between them. CDR1 is SQVTM and CDR2 is ANQGSEA in the germline V gene. The CDR3 runs 13 residues. The CDR3 loop is CSVGGWGRDGYTF. For the CDR3, the DNA is TGCAGCGTTGGAGGGTGGGGTAGAGACGGCTACACCTTC.

This clonotype showed up many times. The chain's CDR3 is CSVVGTPQEQYF. The CDR3 DNA follows: TGCAGCGTTGTAGGGACACCGCAGGAGCAGTACTTC. The V call is TRBV29-1, the J call TRBJ2-7; the D gene is possibly TRBD1 (6 bases). CDR1 and CDR2 (germline): SQVTM, ANQGSEA. With 4 bases removed from V and 7 bases from J, the gap between germline ends came to 14 bases. The CDR3 is made up of 12 amino acids.

The sample holds a few counts of this clonotype. This sequence joins TRBV24-1 and TRBJ2-3, with D perhaps matching TRBD1 or TRBD2 (5 bases each). CDR3 length: 19 amino acids. CDR1 is KGHDR and CDR2 is SFDVKD in the germline V gene. Trimming took off 0 bases at V and 2 bases at J, with 20 bases between the two ends. The CDR3 protein is CATSDLLDRCEGFTDTQYF. The CDR3 region has the DNA TGTGCCACCAGTGATTTGCTAGATAGGTGTGAGGGGTTCACAGATACGCAGTATTTT.

A word on this clonotype: A much bigger clone sits one base away, suggesting this may be a read error. V is TRBV20-1 and J is TRBJ2-7, with TRBD2 identical over 11 bases. V shed 6 bases, J shed 3 bases, and the junction held 10 bases outside the gene matches. Germline CDR1 DFQATT, CDR2 SNEGSKA (reference sequence). This CDR3 comprises 15 residues. Here the CDR3 DNA reads TGCAGTGCCTCTCGATCTGGGACTAGCGGCTACGAGCAGTACTTC. Protein product: CSASRSGTSGYEQYF.

In DNA form, the CDR3 reads TGCGCCAGCAGCCAGACTAGCCCCCGCACAGATACGCAGTATTTT. It encodes CASSQTSPRTDTQYF. This chain links TRBV5-1 with TRBJ2-3; TRBD2 agrees at 7 bases. Germline trimming cut 4 bases from V and 1 base from J; bases unmatched to any gene: 6. Germline lookup yields CDR1 SGHRS and CDR2 YFSETQ. The CDR3 runs to 15 residues.

This clonotype was observed at least ten times. The chain's CDR3 is CASNTGRDYGIYEQYF. DNA for the CDR3: TGTGCCAGCAACACGGGTCGGGACTATGGGATCTACGAGCAGTACTTC. The genes are TRBV28 and TRBJ2-7, with 7 bases that match TRBD2. V trimming: 7 bases; J trimming: 3 bases; junction bases outside the gene matches: 15. Germline loops: CDR1 MDHEN, CDR2 SYDVKM. There are 16 residues in the CDR3.

The V gene is TRBV29-1, the J gene TRBJ2-7; D might be TRBD2 (6 bases). The V gene's germline CDR1 is SQVTM and CDR2 ANQGSEA. V lost 4 bases and J lost 2, with 12 bases in between. This CDR3 has 13 residues. CDR3 region: CSVVSGDTYEQYF. In DNA, the CDR3 is TGCAGCGTTGTGTCGGGAGACACCTACGAGCAGTACTTC.

The rearrangement links TRBV28 to TRBJ2-5; no clear D. The CDR3 spans 14 residues. V was pared by 4 bases and J by 4 bases, with 13 bases between. In germline, CDR1 is MDHEN, CDR2 SYDVKM. The CDR3 DNA is TGTGCCAGCAGTTCACACTTCGCTGGAGAGACCCAGTACTTC. It translates to CASSSHFAGETQYF.

This clonotype occurred a few times. The J gene is TRBJ2-2, the V gene TRBV12-3 or TRBV12-4; no clear D. This CDR3 has 16 residues. V lost 8 bases to trimming and J lost 4 bases, with 20 bases between them. The CDR3 region is CASGWAHLGRTGELFF. The CDR3 DNA follows: TGTGCCAGCGGCTGGGCGCACTTGGGCCGCACCGGGGAGCTGTTTTTT.

This clonotype showed up many times. The chain has TRBV20-1 and TRBJ2-7; D is unresolved. The germline V and J ends were trimmed by 5 bases and 2 bases, with 13 bases remaining between them. The CDR3 spans 13 residues. The germline V gene has CDR1 DFQATT and CDR2 SNEGSKA (reference sequence). CDR3: CSASSADPYEQYF. CDR3 sequence (DNA): TGCAGTGCTTCTTCAGCTGATCCCTACGAGCAGTACTTC.